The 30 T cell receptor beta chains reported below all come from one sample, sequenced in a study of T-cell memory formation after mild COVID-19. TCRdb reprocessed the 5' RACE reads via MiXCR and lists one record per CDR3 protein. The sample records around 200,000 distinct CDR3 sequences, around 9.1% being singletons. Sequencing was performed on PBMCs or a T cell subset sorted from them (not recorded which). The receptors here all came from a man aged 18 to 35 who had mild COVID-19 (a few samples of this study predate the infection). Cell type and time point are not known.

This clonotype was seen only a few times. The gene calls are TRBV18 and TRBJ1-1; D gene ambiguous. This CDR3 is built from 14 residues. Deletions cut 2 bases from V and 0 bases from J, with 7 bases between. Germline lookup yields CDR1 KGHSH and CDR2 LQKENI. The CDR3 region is CASSPGSLNTEAFF. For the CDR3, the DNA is TGTGCCAGCTCACCAGGCAGCCTGAACACTGAAGCTTTCTTT.

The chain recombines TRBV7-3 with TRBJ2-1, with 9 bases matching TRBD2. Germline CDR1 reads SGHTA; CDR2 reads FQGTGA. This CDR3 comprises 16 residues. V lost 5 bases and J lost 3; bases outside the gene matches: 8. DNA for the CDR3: TGTGCCAGCAGCCAAAATAGCGGGGGCGACTACAATGAGCAGTTCTTC. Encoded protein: CASSQNSGGDYNEQFF.

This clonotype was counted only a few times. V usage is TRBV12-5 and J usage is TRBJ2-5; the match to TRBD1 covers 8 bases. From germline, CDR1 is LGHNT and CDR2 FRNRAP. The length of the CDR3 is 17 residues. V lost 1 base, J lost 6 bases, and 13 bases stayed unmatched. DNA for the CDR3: TGTGCTAGTGGTTTGGGACAGGGGCTTTTCGACGGGAAGACCCAGTACTTC. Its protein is CASGLGQGLFDGKTQYF.

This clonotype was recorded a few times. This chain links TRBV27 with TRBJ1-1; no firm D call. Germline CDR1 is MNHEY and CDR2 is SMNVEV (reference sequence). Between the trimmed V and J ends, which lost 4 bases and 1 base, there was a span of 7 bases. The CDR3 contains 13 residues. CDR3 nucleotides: TGTGCCAGCAGTTGGCTCCCGAACACTGAAGCTTTCTTT. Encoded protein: CASSWLPNTEAFF.

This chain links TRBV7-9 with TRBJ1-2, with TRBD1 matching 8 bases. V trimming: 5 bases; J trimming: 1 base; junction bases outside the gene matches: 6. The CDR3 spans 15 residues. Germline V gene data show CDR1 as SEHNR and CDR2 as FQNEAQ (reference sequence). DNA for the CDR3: TGTGCCAGCAGCCTATCAGGGGGCCTTAACTATGGCTACACCTTC. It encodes CASSLSGGLNYGYTF.

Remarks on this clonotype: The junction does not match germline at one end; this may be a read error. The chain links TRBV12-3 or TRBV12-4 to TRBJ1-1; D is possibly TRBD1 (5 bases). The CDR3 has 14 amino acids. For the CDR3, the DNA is TGTGCCAGAAGTTTTCGGGGACCGAACACTGAAGCTTTCTTT. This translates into CARSFRGPNTEAFF.

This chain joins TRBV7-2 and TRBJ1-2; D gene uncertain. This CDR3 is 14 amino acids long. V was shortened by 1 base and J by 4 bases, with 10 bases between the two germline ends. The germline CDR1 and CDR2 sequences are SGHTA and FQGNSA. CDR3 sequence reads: CASSLDTGPYGYTF. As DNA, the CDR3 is TGTGCCAGCAGCTTAGATACGGGCCCCTATGGCTACACCTTC.

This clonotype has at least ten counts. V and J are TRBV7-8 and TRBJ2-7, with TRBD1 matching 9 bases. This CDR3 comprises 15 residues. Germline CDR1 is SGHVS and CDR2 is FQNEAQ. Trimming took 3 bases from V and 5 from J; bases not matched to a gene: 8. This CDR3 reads CASSFPGTGRNEQYF. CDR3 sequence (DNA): TGTGCCAGCAGCTTCCCCGGGACAGGGAGAAACGAGCAGTACTTC.

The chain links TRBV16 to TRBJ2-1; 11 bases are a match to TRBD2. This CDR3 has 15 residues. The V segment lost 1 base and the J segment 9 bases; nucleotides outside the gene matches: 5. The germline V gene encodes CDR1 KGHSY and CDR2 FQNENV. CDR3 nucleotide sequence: TGTGCCAGCAGCCAATACCTAGCGGGGGGTGGTGAGCAGTTCTTC. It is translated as CASSQYLAGGGEQFF.

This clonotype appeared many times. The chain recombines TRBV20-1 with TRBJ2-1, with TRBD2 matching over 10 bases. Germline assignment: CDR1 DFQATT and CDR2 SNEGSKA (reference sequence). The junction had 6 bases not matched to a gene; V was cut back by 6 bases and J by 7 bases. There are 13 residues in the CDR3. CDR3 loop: CSAGTSVLNEQFF. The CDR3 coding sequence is TGCAGTGCGGGGACTAGCGTTCTTAATGAGCAGTTCTTC.

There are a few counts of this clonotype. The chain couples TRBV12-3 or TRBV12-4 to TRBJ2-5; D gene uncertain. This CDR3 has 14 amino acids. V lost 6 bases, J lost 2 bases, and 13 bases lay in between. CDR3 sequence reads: CASSGDILQETQYF. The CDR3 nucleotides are TGTGCCAGCAGCGGCGACATATTACAAGAGACCCAGTACTTC.

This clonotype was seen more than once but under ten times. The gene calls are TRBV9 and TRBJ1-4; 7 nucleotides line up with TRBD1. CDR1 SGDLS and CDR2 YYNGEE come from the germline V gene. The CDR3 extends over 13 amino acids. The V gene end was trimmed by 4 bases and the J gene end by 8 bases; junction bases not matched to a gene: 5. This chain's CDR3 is CASSKGTAEKLFF. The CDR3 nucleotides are TGTGCCAGCAGCAAAGGGACAGCGGAAAAACTGTTTTTT.

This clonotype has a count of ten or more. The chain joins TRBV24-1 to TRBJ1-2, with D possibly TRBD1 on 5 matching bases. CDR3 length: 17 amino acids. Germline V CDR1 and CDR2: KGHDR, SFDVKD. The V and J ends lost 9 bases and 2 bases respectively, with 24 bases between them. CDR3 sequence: CATPTSSPVWGNYGYTF. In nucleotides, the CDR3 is TGTGCCACCCCCACAAGCAGCCCGGTGTGGGGCAACTATGGCTACACCTTC.

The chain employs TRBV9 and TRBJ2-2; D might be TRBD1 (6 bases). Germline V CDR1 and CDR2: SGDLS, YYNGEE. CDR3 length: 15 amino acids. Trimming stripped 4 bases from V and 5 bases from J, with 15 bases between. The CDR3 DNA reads TGTGCCAGCAGCCAAGTTGGGGGCCATACCGGGGAGCTGTTTTTT. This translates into CASSQVGGHTGELFF.

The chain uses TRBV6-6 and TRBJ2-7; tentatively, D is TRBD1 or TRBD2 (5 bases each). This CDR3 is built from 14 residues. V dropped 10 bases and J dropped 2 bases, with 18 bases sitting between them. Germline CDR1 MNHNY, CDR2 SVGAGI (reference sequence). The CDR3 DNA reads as TGTGCCATCAGGTCGGGCCGGGGACCCTACGAGCAGTACGTC. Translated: CAIRSGRGPYEQYV.

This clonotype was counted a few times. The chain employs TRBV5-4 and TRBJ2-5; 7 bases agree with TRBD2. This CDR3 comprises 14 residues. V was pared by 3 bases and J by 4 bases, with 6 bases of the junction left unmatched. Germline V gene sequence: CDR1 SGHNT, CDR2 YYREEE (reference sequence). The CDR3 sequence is CASSSTSERETQYF. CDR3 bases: TGTGCCAGCAGCTCAACTAGCGAGAGAGAGACCCAGTACTTC.

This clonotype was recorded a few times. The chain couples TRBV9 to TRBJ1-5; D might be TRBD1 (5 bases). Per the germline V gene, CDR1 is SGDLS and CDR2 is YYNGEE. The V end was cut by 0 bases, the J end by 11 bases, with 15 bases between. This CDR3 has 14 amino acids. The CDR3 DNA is TGTGCCAGCAGCGTAGACCCAGGGAGCAGAGCCCAGCATTTT. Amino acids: CASSVDPGSRAQHF.

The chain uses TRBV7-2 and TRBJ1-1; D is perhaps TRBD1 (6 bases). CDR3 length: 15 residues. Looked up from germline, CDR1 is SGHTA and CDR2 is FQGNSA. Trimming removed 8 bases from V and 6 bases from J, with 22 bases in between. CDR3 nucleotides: TGTGCCAGCCTACCTCGGCAGGGGAGAATAGCTGAAGCTTTCTTT. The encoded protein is CASLPRQGRIAEAFF.

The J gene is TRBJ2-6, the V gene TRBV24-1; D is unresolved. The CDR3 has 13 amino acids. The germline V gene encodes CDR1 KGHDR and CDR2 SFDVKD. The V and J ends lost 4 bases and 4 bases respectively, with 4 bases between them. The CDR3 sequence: CATSEAGANVLTF. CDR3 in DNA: TGTGCCACCAGTGAGGCAGGGGCCAACGTCCTGACTTTC.

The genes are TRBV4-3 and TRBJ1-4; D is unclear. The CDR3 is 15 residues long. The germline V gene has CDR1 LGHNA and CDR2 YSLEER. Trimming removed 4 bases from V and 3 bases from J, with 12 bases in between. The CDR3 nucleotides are TGCGCCAGCAGCCGACGGGAAAGACCTAATGAAAAACTGTTTTTT. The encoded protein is CASSRRERPNEKLFF.

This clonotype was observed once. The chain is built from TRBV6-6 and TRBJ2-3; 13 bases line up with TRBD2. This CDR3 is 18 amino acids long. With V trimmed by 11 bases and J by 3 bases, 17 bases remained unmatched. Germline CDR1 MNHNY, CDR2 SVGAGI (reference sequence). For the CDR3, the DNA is TGTGCCGCTCAGAGGCGCGGGACTAGCGGGGTGGGGACAGATACGCAGTATTTT. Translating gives CAAQRRGTSGVGTDTQYF.

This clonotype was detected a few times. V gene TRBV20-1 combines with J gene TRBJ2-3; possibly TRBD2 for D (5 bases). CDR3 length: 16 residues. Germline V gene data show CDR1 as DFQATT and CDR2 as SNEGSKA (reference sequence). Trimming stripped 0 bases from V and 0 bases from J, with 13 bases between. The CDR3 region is CSARDLIRGSTDTQYF. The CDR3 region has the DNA TGCAGTGCTAGAGATTTAATCCGGGGAAGCACAGATACGCAGTATTTT.

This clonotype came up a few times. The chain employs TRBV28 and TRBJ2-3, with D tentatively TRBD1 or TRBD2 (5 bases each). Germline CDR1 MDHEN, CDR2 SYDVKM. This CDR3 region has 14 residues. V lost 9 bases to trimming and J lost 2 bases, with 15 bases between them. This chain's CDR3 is CASRGTPPTDTQYF. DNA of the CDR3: TGTGCCAGTAGAGGGACCCCACCCACAGATACGCAGTATTTT.

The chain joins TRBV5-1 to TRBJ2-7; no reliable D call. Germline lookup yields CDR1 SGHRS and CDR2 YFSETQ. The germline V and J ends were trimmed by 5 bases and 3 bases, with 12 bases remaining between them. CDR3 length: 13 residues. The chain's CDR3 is CASSPTANYEQYF. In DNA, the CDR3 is TGCGCCAGCAGTCCCACAGCAAACTACGAGCAGTACTTC.

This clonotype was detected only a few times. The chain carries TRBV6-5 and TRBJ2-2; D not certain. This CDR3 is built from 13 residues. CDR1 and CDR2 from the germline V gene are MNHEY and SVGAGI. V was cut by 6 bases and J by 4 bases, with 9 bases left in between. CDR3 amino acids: CASSARGTGELFF. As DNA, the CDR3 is TGTGCCAGCAGCGCGCGCGGCACCGGGGAGCTGTTTTTT.

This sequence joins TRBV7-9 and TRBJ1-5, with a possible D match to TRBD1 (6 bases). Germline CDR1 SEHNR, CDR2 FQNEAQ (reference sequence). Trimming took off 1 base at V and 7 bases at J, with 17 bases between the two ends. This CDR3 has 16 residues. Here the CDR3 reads CASSLGEAGAWQPQHF. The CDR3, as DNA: TGTGCCAGCAGCTTAGGGGAAGCAGGGGCTTGGCAGCCCCAGCATTTT.

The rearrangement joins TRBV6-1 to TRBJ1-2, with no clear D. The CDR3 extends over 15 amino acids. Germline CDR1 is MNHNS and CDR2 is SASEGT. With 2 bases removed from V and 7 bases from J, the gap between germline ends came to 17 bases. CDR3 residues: CASSERVEVLGGYTF. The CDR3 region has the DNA TGTGCCAGCAGTGAACGCGTGGAGGTTTTGGGTGGCTACACCTTC.

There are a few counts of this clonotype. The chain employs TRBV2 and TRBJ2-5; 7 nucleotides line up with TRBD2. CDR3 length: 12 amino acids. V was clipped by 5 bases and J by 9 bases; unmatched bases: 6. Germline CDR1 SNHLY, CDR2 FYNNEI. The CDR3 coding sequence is TGTGCCAGCAGTTGGACTAGTACGGCCCAGTACTTC. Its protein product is CASSWTSTAQYF.

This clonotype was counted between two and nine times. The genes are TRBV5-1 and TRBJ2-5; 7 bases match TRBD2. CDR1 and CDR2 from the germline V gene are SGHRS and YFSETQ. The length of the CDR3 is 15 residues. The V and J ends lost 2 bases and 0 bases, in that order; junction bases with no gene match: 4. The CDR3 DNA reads TGCGCCAGCAGCTTTAGGAGCGGGGACCAAGAGACCCAGTACTTC. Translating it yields CASSFRSGDQETQYF.

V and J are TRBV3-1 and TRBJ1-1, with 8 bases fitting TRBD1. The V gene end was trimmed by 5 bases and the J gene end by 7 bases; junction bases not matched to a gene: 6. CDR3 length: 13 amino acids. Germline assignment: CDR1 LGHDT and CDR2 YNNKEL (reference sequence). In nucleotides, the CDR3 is TGTGCCAGCAGCTTTCGGGACAGGAGTGAAGCTTTCTTT. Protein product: CASSFRDRSEAFF. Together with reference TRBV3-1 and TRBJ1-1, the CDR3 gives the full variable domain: DTAVSQTPKYLVTQMGNDKSIKCEQNLGHDTMYWYKQDSKKFLKIMFSYNNKELIINETVPNRFSPKSPDKAHLNLHINSLELGDSAVYFCASSFRDRSEAFFGQGTRLTVV.